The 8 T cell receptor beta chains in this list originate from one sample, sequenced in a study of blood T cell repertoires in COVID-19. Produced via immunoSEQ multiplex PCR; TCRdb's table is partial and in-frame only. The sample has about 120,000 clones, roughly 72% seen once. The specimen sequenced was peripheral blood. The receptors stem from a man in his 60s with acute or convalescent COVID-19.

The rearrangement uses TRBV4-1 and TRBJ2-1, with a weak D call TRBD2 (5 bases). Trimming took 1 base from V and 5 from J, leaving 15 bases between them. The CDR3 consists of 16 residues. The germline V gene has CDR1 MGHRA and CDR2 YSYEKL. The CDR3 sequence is CASSQVRLVRDNEQFF. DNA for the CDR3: TGCGCCAGCAGCCAAGTGCGGTTAGTGAGGGACAATGAGCAGTTCTTC.

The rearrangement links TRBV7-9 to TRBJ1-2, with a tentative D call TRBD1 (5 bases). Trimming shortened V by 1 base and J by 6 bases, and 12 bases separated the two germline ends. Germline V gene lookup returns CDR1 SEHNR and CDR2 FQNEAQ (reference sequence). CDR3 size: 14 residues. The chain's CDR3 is CASSLGSGINGYTF. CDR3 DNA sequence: TGTGCCAGCAGCTTAGGGTCAGGGATTAATGGCTACACCTTC. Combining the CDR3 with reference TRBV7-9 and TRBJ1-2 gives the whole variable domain DTGVSQNPRHKITKRGQNVTFRCDPISEHNRLYWYRQTLGQGPEFLTYFQNEAQLEKSRLLSDRFSAERPKGSFSTLEIQRTEQGDSAMYLCASSLGSGINGYTFGSGTRLTVV.

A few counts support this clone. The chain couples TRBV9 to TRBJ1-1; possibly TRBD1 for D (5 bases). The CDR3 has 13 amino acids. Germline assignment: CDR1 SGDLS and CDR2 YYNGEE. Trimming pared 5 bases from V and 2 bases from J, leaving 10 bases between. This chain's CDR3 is CASRQTANTEAFF. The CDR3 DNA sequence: TGTGCCAGCAGACAGACAGCTAACACTGAAGCTTTCTTT. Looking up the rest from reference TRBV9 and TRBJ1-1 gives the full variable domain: DSGVTQTPKHLITATGQRVTLRCSPRSGDLSVYWYQQSLDQGLQFLIQYYNGEERAKGNILERFSAQQFPDLHSELNLSSLELGDSALYFCASRQTANTEAFFGQGTRLTVV.

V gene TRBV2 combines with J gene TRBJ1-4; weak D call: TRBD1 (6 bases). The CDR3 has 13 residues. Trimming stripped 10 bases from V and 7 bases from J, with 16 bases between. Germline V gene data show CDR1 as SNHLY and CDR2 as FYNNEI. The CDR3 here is CATQKGGAEKLFF. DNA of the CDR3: TGTGCCACGCAGAAGGGGGGGGCTGAAAAACTGTTTTTT. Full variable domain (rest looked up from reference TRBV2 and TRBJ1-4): EPEVTQTPSHQVTQMGQEVILRCVPISNHLYFYWYRQILGQKVEFLVSFYNNEISEKSEIFDDQFSVERPDGSNFTLKIRSTKLEDSAMYFCATQKGGAEKLFFGSGTQLSVL.

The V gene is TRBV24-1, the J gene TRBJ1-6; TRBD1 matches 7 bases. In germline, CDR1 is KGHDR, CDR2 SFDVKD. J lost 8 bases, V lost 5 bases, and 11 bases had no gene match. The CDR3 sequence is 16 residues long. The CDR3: CATSVQRHRGDSPLHF. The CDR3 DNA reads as TGTGCCACCAGTGTCCAAAGACACAGGGGAGATTCACCCCTCCACTTT.

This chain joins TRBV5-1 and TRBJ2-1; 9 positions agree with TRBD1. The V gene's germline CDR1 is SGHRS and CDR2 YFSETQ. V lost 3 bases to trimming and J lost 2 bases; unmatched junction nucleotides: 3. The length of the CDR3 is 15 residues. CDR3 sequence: CASSSRTGAYNEQFF. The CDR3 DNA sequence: TGCGCCAGCAGCTCCCGGACAGGGGCCTACAATGAGCAGTTCTTC.

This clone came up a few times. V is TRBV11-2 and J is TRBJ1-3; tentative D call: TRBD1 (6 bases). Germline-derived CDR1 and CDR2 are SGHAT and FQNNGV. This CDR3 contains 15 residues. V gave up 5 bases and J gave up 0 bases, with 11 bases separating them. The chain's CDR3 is CASSRPRGSGNTIYF. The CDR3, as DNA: TGTGCCAGCAGCCGCCCCAGGGGCTCTGGAAACACCATATATTTT.

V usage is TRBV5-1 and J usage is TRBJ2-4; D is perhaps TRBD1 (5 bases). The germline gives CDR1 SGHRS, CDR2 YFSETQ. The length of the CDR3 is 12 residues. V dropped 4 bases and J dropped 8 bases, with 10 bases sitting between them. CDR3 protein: CASSTQGDIQYF. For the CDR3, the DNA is TGCGCCAGCAGCACCCAGGGTGACATTCAGTACTTC.